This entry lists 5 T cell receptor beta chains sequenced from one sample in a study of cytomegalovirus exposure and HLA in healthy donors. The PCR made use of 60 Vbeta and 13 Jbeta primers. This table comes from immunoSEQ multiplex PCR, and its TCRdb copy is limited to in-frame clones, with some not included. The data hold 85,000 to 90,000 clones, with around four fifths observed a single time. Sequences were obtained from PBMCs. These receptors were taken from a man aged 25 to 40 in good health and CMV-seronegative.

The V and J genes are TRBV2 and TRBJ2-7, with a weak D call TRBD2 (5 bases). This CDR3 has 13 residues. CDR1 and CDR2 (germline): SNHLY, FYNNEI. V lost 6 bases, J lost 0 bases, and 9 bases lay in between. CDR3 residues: CASRPDFSYEQYF. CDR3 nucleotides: TGTGCCAGCAGGCCGGACTTCTCCTACGAGCAGTACTTC.

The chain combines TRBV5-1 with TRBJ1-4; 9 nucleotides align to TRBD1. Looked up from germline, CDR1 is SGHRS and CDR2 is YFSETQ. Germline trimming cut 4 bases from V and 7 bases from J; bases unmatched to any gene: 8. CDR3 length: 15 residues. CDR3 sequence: CASSPPGTGIEKLFF. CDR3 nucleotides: TGCGCCAGCAGCCCTCCCGGGACAGGGATTGAAAAACTGTTTTTT.

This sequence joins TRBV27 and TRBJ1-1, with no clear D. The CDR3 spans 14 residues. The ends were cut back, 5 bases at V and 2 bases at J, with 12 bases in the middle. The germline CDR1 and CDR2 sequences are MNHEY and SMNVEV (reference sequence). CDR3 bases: TGTGCCAGCAGTCCTCTGACGGGTAACACTGAAGCTTTCTTT. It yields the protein CASSPLTGNTEAFF.

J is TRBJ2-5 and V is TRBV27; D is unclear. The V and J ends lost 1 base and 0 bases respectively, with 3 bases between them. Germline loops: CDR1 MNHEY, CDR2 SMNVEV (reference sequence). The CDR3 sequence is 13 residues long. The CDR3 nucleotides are TGTGCCAGCAGTTTATACTACCAAGAGACCCAGTACTTC. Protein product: CASSLYYQETQYF.

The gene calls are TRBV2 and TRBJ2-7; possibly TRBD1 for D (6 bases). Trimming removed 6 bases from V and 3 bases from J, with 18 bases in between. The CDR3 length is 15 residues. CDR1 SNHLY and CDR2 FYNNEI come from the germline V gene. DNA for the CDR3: TGTGCCAGCAGGGCACCCTTGGACAGCCGCTACGAGCAGTACTTC. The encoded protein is CASRAPLDSRYEQYF.